This T cell receptor beta chain derives from a study of identifying expanded T cells in peripheral blood. TCRdb's copy holds only in-frame clones and misses some; the assay was immunoSEQ multiplex PCR. The sample shows fewer than 80,000 clones, approximately 82% of them seen only once. Germline V lookup: CDR1 SGHDT, CDR2 YYEEEE. The CDR3 has 12 residues. Trimming took off 7 bases at V and 6 bases at J, with 14 bases between the two ends. General study results and limits: Across healthy donors, higher total template counts meant significantly greater roughly 2-week count variance. Technical replicates showed about 1.2 changed clones; roughly two weeks roughly 16; four weeks 19.

Turning to this clone: Its cognate antigen is unknown.

Material for sequencing was blood. The TCR originated in a person between 18 and 75 years old in good health. The rearrangement links TRBV5-6 to TRBJ2-7; perhaps TRBD1 as D (7 bases). The CDR3 bases are TGTGCCAGCTCTCTCCAGGGGGGCGAGCAGTACGTC. It is translated as CASSLQGGEQYV.